The rows below give T cell receptor beta chains drawn from one sample of a study of cytomegalovirus exposure and HLA in healthy donors. Libraries were prepared by immunoSEQ multiplex PCR; TCRdb keeps only in-frame clonotypes and omits some of them. The sample consists of some 130,000 clones, 77% of them appearing once. What was sequenced was PBMCs. The receptors were sampled from a male donor in good health and CMV-seropositive. Each CDR3 is given with its conserved first and last residue. D genes are given only for firm matches. Clone sizes are given selectively: once, few, many, or a class where the clone is expanded.

j_call,clone_size,v_call,d_call,cdr3_nt,cdr3_aa
TRBJ1-2,.,TRBV6-1,.,TGTGCCAGCAGGACCGGGGGAACTTACCCCTATGGCTACACCTTC,CASRTGGTYPYGYTF
TRBJ1-5,.,TRBV30,.,TGTGCCTGGAGTTTAGAGGGAGGTCAGCCCCAGCATTTT,CAWSLEGGQPQHF
TRBJ1-4,few,TRBV7-9,.,TGTGCCAGCAGCTTAGTCGGTGAAAAACTGTTTTTT,CASSLVGEKLFF
TRBJ2-1,.,TRBV2,TRBD2,TGTGCCAGCAGGGCGGGACTAGCGGCCAATGAGCAGTTCTTC,CASRAGLAANEQFF
TRBJ1-1,few,TRBV4-2,.,TGTGCCAGCAGCCAAGCCTCGAACACTGAAGCTTTCTTT,CASSQASNTEAFF
TRBJ1-1,few,TRBV28,TRBD1,TGTGCCAGCAGCCCAGGGGGAGTAGGGACTGAAGCTTTCTTT,CASSPGGVGTEAFF
TRBJ2-7,.,TRBV5-1,.,TGCGCCAGCAGCTTGGGGTCCCTGATTACCTACGAGCAGTACTTC,CASSLGSLITYEQYF
TRBJ2-7,.,TRBV7-9,.,TGTGCCAGCAGCACATACTACGAGCAGTACTTC,CASSTYYEQYF
TRBJ2-7,.,TRBV5-1,.,TGCGCCAGCAGCCCGGCGCAGGGCTTGAATTACGAGCAGTACTTC,CASSPAQGLNYEQYF
TRBJ2-3,.,TRBV10-3,.,TGTGCCATCAGTGAGTCAAACAGTATGGCGCAGTATTTT,CAISESNSMAQYF
TRBJ2-1,.,TRBV27,TRBD2,TGTGCCAGCAGTTTTTCGGGGGGACTAGTATACAATGAGCAGTTCTTC,CASSFSGGLVYNEQFF
TRBJ2-3,.,TRBV4-1,.,TGCGCCAGCAGCCAAGATGAGGGCAGTAGTAGTCTGACGCAGTATTTT,CASSQDEGSSSLTQYF